These 21 T cell receptor beta chains share one sample of origin, sequenced in a study of blood T cells in healthy people across ages. A J-beta primer mix and a sample-barcoded 5' primer were used in a second PCR of about 7 to 11 cycles. TCRdb re-called the 5' RACE reads through MiXCR, storing one row per CDR3 protein. The sample includes around 1,600,000 distinct CDR3 sequences, roughly 43% of them seen just once. Sequencing used blood. The source is a woman aged 18 to 35 in good health.

This clonotype was seen only a few times. The rearrangement joins TRBV4-1 to TRBJ2-1, with 12 bases that match TRBD2. Germline V gene data show CDR1 as MGHRA and CDR2 as YSYEKL. J lost 0 bases, V lost 2 bases, and 5 bases had no gene match. CDR3 length equals 18 residues. In nucleotides, the CDR3 is TGCGCCAGCAGCCAACCACTAGCGGGGGGCAGCTCCTACAATGAGCAGTTCTTC. Translated, it gives CASSQPLAGGSSYNEQFF.

This clonotype was observed a few times. The chain is built from TRBV7-8 and TRBJ2-1, with D perhaps being TRBD1 or TRBD2 (5 bases each). Germline CDR1 reads SGHVS; CDR2 reads FQNEAQ. V lost 4 bases and J lost 4, with 14 bases in between. This CDR3 comprises 15 residues. Here the CDR3 DNA reads TGTGCCAGCAGCTGGTCCGGGACGATATACAATGAGCAGTTCTTC. Encoded protein: CASSWSGTIYNEQFF.

This sequence joins TRBV6-6 and TRBJ2-3; 10 positions agree with TRBD2. Losses at the gene ends were 7 bases for V and 6 bases for J; bases not matched to a gene: 16. In germline, CDR1 is MNHNY, CDR2 SVGAGI (reference sequence). This CDR3 contains 17 residues. CDR3 region: CASNLAGVAPLTDTQYF. CDR3 DNA: TGTGCCAGCAACCTAGCGGGAGTGGCCCCCCTCACCGATACGCAGTATTTT.

This clonotype was found a few times. This chain connects TRBV14 to TRBJ1-4; D unclear. Germline V lookup: CDR1 SGHDN, CDR2 FVKESK. V was shortened by 5 bases and J by 8 bases, with 12 bases between the two germline ends. CDR3 length: 13 amino acids. The CDR3: CASSARSPEKLFF. DNA of the CDR3: TGTGCCAGCAGCGCCCGCAGTCCCGAAAAACTGTTTTTT.

The sample holds a few counts of this clonotype. The genes are TRBV20-1 and TRBJ1-2, with a weak D call TRBD1 (5 bases). CDR1 and CDR2 from the germline V gene are DFQATT and SNEGSKA (reference sequence). The CDR3 runs 13 residues. The V and J ends lost 0 bases and 4 bases respectively, with 9 bases between them. CDR3 sequence reads: CSARDQGFYGYTF. The DNA for the CDR3 is TGCAGTGCTAGAGATCAGGGTTTCTATGGCTACACCTTC.

The chain combines TRBV20-1 with TRBJ1-1; D gene uncertain. Germline CDR1 is DFQATT and CDR2 is SNEGSKA (reference sequence). The CDR3 is 14 amino acids. V was pared by 4 bases and J by 0 bases, with 12 bases between. CDR3 nucleotide sequence: TGCAGTGCTACTAGACGAAGCATGAACACTGAAGCTTTCTTT. This encodes CSATRRSMNTEAFF.

V is TRBV12-3 or TRBV12-4 and J is TRBJ2-5; D call uncertain. CDR3 length equals 13 residues. Trimming pared 4 bases from V and 4 bases from J, leaving 10 bases between. CDR3 in amino acids: CASSSPWGETQYF. For the CDR3, the DNA is TGTGCCAGCAGTTCCCCATGGGGAGAGACCCAGTACTTC.

The CDR3 spells CASSTPLAGSSYNEQFF. CDR3 DNA sequence: TGTGCCAGCAGCACCCCACTAGCGGGGAGCTCCTACAATGAGCAGTTCTTC. The V gene is TRBV7-2, the J gene TRBJ2-1; TRBD2 matches at 10 bases. Germline CDR1 is SGHTA and CDR2 is FQGNSA. Trimming cost V 5 bases and J 0 bases; bases outside gene matches: 7. This CDR3 has 17 amino acids.

V is TRBV12-3 or TRBV12-4 and J is TRBJ1-5, with a weak D call TRBD1 (6 bases). The CDR3 covers 15 residues. The ends were cut back, 1 base at V and 4 bases at J, with 11 bases in the middle. This chain's CDR3 is CASSLGDIRNQPQHF. The CDR3 DNA follows: TGTGCCAGCAGTTTAGGGGACATAAGAAATCAGCCCCAGCATTTT.

The CDR3 region is CAWSASSYNEQFF. CDR3 DNA sequence: TGTGCCTGGAGCGCAAGCTCCTACAATGAGCAGTTCTTC. The J gene is TRBJ2-1, the V gene TRBV30, with D unclear. This CDR3 contains 13 residues. Per the germline V gene, CDR1 is GTSNPN and CDR2 is SVGIG (reference sequence). Trimming removed 3 bases at V and 0 bases at J, with 6 bases between.

This clonotype was seen repeatedly, ten times or more. The limits of the CDR3 on the DNA are not certain, so only TCRdb's listed CDR3 is given. The rearrangement uses TRBV12-3 or TRBV12-4 and TRBJ2-5. The CDR3 region is 16 residues in length, termini included. CDR3 in amino acids: CASSTSSGYTQETQYF.

Concerning this clonotype: At one boundary the junction diverges from the germline segment, which might be a read error. The genes are TRBV6-5 and TRBJ2-5; D gene unclear. With the DNA end fitting TRBJ2-7 better, the J assignment may be wrong. The CDR3 totals 15 residues. Germline V gives CDR1 MNHEY, CDR2 SVGAGI. The CDR3 sequence: CASSLDGLKSCEQYF. The DNA for the CDR3 is TGTGCCAGCAGTCTGGACGGGCTAAAATCCTGCGAGCAGTACTTC.

For this clonotype: A junction boundary mismatches the germline segment, possibly from a read error. V usage is TRBV12-3 or TRBV12-4 and J usage is TRBJ2-3; a possible D gene is TRBD1 (6 bases). The CDR3 spans 15 residues. CDR3: CAGSITGSGTDTQYF. DNA for the CDR3: TGTGCCGGCAGCATTACAGGGTCCGGCACAGATACGCAGTATTTT.

The chain couples TRBV6-5 to TRBJ2-5; D remains unclear. Matching the DNA end better, TRBJ2-7 makes the J call doubtful. The CDR3 sequence is 16 residues long. Germline CDR1 and CDR2: MNHEY and SVGAGI. In nucleotides, the CDR3 is TGTGCCAGCAGTCGTGCCCGGAACTCTCCGATTTACGAGCAGTACTTC. Amino acids: CASSRARNSPIYEQYF.

Worth noting for this clonotype: Just one base apart from a much larger clone, this may be a read error. The chain carries TRBV29-1 and TRBJ2-4, with 8 bases fitting TRBD1. The V and J ends lost 6 bases and 6 bases, in that order; junction bases with no gene match: 7. The germline gives CDR1 SQVTM, CDR2 ANQGSEA. CDR3 length: 13 residues. DNA of the CDR3: TGCAGCGTCGCCGCGACAGGGGCAAACATTCAGTACTTC. This codes for CSVAATGANIQYF.

This clonotype was recorded at least ten times. This chain uses TRBV7-3 with TRBJ2-1; tentatively, D is TRBD1 or TRBD2 (5 bases each). Germline V gene sequence: CDR1 SGHTA, CDR2 FQGTGA. V lost 4 bases and J lost 5, with 6 bases in between. The CDR3 sequence is 12 residues long. The CDR3 region has the DNA TGTGCCAGCAGCTCGGGACACAATGAGCAGTTCTTC. Translating gives CASSSGHNEQFF.

The chain links TRBV6-2 or TRBV6-3 to TRBJ2-1, with D possibly being TRBD2 (5 bases). Germline loops: CDR1 MNHEY, CDR2 SVGEGT. The V and J ends lost 6 bases and 12 bases respectively, with 18 bases between them. The CDR3 is 13 amino acids. The CDR3 protein is CASRAAGVRGQFF. The CDR3 region has the DNA TGTGCCAGCAGAGCAGCTGGAGTCCGGGGGCAGTTCTTC.

This clonotype was found a few times. The rearrangement joins TRBV6-5 to TRBJ2-5; TRBD2 aligns across 8 bases. V dropped 2 bases and J dropped 3; count of bases not matched to a gene: 8. There are 16 residues in the CDR3. Germline CDR1 MNHEY, CDR2 SVGAGI. The CDR3 sequence is CASSYPTSGSKETQYF. The CDR3 nucleotides are TGTGCCAGCAGTTACCCAACTAGCGGCTCTAAAGAGACCCAGTACTTC.

The chain links TRBV25-1 to TRBJ1-2; D gene unclear. This CDR3 is built from 13 residues. The germline V gene has CDR1 MGHDK and CDR2 SYGVNS. Trimming pared 9 bases from V and 4 bases from J, leaving 15 bases between. This CDR3 is CASRPPGSYGYTF. The CDR3 region has the DNA TGTGCCAGTAGACCTCCTGGGAGCTATGGCTACACCTTC.

The V call is TRBV20-1, the J call TRBJ2-3, with D perhaps matching TRBD1 (6 bases). V was pared by 7 bases and J by 0 bases, with 20 bases between. The CDR3 is 16 amino acids. The germline gives CDR1 DFQATT, CDR2 SNEGSKA (reference sequence). CDR3 DNA sequence: TGCAGTGTGAACGACAGGCGGGCCTTTAGCACAGATACGCAGTATTTT. Translated, it gives CSVNDRRAFSTDTQYF.

This clonotype has more than one count but fewer than ten. The V call is TRBV20-1, the J call TRBJ1-1, with D perhaps TRBD1 (6 bases). Germline loops: CDR1 DFQATT, CDR2 SNEGSKA (reference sequence). The V end was cut by 0 bases, the J end by 4 bases, with 12 bases between. The CDR3 extends over 14 amino acids. The CDR3 is CSARDSQGGTEAFF. The DNA of the CDR3 is TGCAGTGCTAGAGATTCACAGGGTGGCACTGAAGCTTTCTTT.